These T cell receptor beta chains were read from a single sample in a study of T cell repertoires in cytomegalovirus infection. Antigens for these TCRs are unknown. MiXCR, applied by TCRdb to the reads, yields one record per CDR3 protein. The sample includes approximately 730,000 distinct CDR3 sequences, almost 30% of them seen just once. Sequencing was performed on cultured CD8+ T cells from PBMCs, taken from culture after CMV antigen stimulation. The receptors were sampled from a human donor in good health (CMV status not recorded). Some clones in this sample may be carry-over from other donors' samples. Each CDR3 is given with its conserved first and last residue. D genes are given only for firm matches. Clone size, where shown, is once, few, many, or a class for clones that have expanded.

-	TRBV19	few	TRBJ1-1	CASSIGGAVTEAFF	TGTGCCAGTAGTATAGGGGGGGCCGTCACTGAAGCTTTCTTT
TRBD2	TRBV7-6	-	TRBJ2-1	CASSLLAGGPSEQFF	TGTGCCAGCAGCCTACTGGCGGGGGGGCCTAGTGAGCAGTTCTTC
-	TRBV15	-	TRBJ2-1	CATSWTTHVEQFF	TGTGCCACCAGCTGGACTACCCACGTTGAGCAGTTCTTC
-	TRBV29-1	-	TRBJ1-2	CSVGGGNLYGYTF	TGCAGCGTTGGAGGGGGGAACCTCTATGGCTACACCTTC
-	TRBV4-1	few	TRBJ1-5	CASSQEDRLGNQPQHF	TGCGCCAGCAGCCAAGAAGACCGTTTGGGCAATCAGCCCCAGCATTTT
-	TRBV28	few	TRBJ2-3	CASSLNRYTQYF	TGTGCCAGCAGTTTAAATCGATATACGCAGTATTTT
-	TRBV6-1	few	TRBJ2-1	CATPREERTYNEQFF	TGTGCCACCCCCCGTGAGGAGAGGACCTACAATGAGCAGTTCTTC
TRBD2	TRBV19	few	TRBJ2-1	CASSIDMGLVDNEQFF	TGTGCCAGTAGTATAGACATGGGACTAGTCGACAATGAGCAGTTCTTC
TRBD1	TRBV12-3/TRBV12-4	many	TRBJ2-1	CASSVGPGGNEQFF	TGTGCCAGCAGCGTTGGCCCAGGGGGCAATGAGCAGTTCTTC
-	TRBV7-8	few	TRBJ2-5	CASSLVVDPQETQYF	TGTGCCAGCAGCTTAGTAGTGGACCCCCAAGAGACCCAGTACTTC
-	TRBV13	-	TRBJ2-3	CASSSGGHIDTQYF	TGTGCCAGCAGCTCCGGGGGCCATATAGATACGCAGTATTTT
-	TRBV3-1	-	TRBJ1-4	CASSQKQGETNEKLFF	TGTGCCAGCAGCCAAAAACAGGGAGAAACTAATGAAAAACTGTTTTTT
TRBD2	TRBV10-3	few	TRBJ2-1	CAISESSGISDEQFF	TGTGCCATCAGTGAGTCTAGCGGGATAAGCGATGAGCAGTTCTTC
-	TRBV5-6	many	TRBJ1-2	CASSLGGSHYGYTF	TGTGCCAGCAGCCTCGGGGGGAGTCACTATGGCTACACCTTC
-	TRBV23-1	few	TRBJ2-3	CASSQSRVPRIGTDTQYF	TGCGCCAGCAGTCAATCCCGAGTCCCGAGGATCGGGACAGATACGCAGTATTTT
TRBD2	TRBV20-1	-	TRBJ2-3	CSARAPNWAGGFASTDTQYF	TGCAGTGCTAGAGCTCCTAATTGGGCGGGGGGCTTCGCTAGCACAGATACGCAGTATTTT
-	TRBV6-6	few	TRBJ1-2	CASSYSGESGYTF	TGTGCCAGCAGTTACTCGGGGGAATCTGGCTACACCTTC
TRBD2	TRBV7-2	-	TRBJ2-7	CASSLKRDSYEQYF	TGTGCCAGCAGCTTGAAGCGGGACTCCTACGAGCAGTACTTC
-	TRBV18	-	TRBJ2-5	CASSPPVGAETQYF	TGTGCCAGCTCACCACCGGTGGGTGCGGAGACCCAGTACTTC
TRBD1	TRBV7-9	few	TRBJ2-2	CASSVTGTVNTGELFF	TGTGCCAGCAGCGTCACCGGGACAGTAAACACCGGGGAGCTGTTTTTT
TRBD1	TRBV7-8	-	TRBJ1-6	CVSSLARGGPNSPLHF	TGTGTCAGCAGCTTAGCGAGAGGGGGCCCCAATTCACCCCTCCACTTT
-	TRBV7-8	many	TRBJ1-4	CASSSSGINEKLFF	TGTGCCAGCAGCTCCTCAGGGATTAATGAAAAACTGTTTTTT
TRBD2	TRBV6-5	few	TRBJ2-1	CASSNRRGESPYNEQFF	TGTGCCAGCAGTAACCGGCGGGGGGAATCCCCCTACAATGAGCAGTTCTTC
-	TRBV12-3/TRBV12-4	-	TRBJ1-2	CASFLKGGLNYGYTF	TGTGCCAGCTTTTTAAAGGGTGGGCTTAACTATGGCTACACCTTC
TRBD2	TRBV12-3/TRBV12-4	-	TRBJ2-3	CASSLGLAGGYDTQYF	TGTGCCAGCAGTCTGGGACTAGCGGGGGGCTACGATACGCAGTATTTT
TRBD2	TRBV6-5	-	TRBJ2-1	CASSRTPPAGYSYNEQFF	TGTGCCAGCAGTCGAACTCCGCCAGCGGGGTACTCCTACAATGAGCAGTTCTTC
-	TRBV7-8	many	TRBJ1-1	CASIWWKEAFF	TGTGCCAGCATCTGGTGGAAGGAAGCTTTCTTT
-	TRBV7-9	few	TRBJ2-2	CASSHQGPNTGELFF	TGTGCCAGCAGCCACCAAGGCCCGAACACCGGGGAGCTGTTTTTT
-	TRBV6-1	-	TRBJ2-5	CASSESPPGWETQYF	TGTGCCAGCAGTGAAAGCCCGCCGGGTTGGGAGACCCAGTACTTC
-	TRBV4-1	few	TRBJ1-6	CASSQDIVGALPLRLMNSPLHF	TGCGCCAGCAGCCAAGATATCGTAGGGGCCCTCCCACTGCGCCTTATGAATTCACCCCTCCACTTT